This T cell receptor (beta chain) is from a study of human T cells and chemical hapten exposure. General study points: Patch test score rose with PT1 expanded TCR count, significant at thresholds 8, 16 and 32, not 4. Counts of TCRs above 1 in 1000 frequency stayed unchanged with DPC sensitization.

Ten or more counts support this clonotype. Its matching antigen is unknown. In the original workflow: Sample TCR totals centred on a median of approximately 100,000, ranging roughly 23,224 to 700,000. TCRdb re-derived calls from the RACE reads in MiXCR, one entry per CDR3 protein. TCRdb, rather than the study authors, made the V and J calls. The table includes some 350,000 distinct CDR3 sequences, approximately 6.3% detected once. The time point is: patch test 1, 2 weeks after DPC sensitization. The treatment denotes: therapeutic diphenylcyclopropenone sensitization with weekly scalp DPC. CDR3 length equals 11 residues. Trimming took 4 bases from V and 6 from J, leaving 6 bases between them. The germline gives CDR1 SGDLS, CDR2 YYNGEE.

This chain uses TRBV9 with TRBJ2-3; D uncertain. This clonotype was sampled from a woman aged 18-29 years with alopecia areata. Some clones in this sample may be carry-over from other donors' samples. Sequencing used whole blood, obtained in connection with sensitization to the hapten diphenylcyclopropenone (DPC). CDR3 protein: CASSIGDTQYF. Here the CDR3 DNA reads TGTGCCAGCAGCATAGGGGATACGCAGTATTTT.